This T cell receptor (beta chain) appears in the sequencing data of a study of shared clonotypes between healthy human individuals. Germline CDR1 LNHDA, CDR2 SQIVND (reference sequence). This CDR3 has 14 amino acids. Trimming stripped 6 bases from V and 1 base from J, with 12 bases between. Assay: immunoSEQ multiplex PCR; the TCRdb copy retains only in-frame clones and omits some. The sample records approximately 500,000 clones, around four fifths being singletons. Adult Caucasians living in Nashville, Tennessee made up all of the donors. Concerning this clone: The sample carries other DNA sequences with the same CDR3.

This clonotype was sampled from a woman aged 40 to 55 in good health. Some clones in this sample may be carry-over from other donors' samples. The chain employs TRBV19 and TRBJ1-1, with D possibly being TRBD1 (5 bases). The source material was PBMCs. The CDR3 is CASSPGLWNTEAFF. CDR3 in DNA: TGTGCCAGTAGCCCGGGACTCTGGAACACTGAAGCTTTCTTT.